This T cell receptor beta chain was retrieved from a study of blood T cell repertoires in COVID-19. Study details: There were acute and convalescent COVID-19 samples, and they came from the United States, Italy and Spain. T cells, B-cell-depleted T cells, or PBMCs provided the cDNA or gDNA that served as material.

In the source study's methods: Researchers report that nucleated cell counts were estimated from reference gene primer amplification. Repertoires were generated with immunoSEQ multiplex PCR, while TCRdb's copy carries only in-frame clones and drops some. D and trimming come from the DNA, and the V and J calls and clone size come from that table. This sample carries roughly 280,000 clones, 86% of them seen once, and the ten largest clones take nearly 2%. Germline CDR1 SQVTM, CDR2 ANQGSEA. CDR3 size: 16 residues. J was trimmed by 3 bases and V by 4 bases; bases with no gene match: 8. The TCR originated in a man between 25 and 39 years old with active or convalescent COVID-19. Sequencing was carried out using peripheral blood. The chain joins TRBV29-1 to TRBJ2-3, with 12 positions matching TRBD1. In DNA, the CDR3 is TGCAGCGTTGCCGGGACAGGGGGCTTGGAGACAGATACGCAGTATTTT. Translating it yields CSVAGTGGLETDTQYF.